These T cell receptor beta chains were read from a single sample in a study of CD8+CD57+ T cells in acquired aplastic anemia. TCRdb re-analysed the reads in MiXCR, keeping a single row per CDR3 protein. This table has about 200,000 distinct CDR3 sequences, roughly 50% appearing once. Sequences were obtained from sorted CD4+, CD8+, or CD8+CD57+ T cells (not recorded which) from PBMCs. These receptors all come from a human donor with aplastic anemia. CDR3s include the opening cysteine and the closing phenylalanine or tryptophan. A D gene is named only where the DNA matches it firmly. The size field is filled for only some rows; it gives once, few, many or a size class.

CDR3: CASSSAGASYNEQFF; DNA: TGCGCCAGCAGCTCGGCGGGGGCATCCTACAATGAGCAGTTCTTC; size: once; J: TRBJ2-1; V: TRBV5-1; D: .
CDR3: CATRRQGEGYGYTF; DNA: TGTGCCACCCGTCGACAGGGGGAGGGCTATGGCTACACCTTC; size: .; J: TRBJ1-2; V: TRBV19; D: TRBD1
CDR3: CAISEGVTRYGGEQYF; DNA: TGTGCCATCAGTGAGGGGGTCACCCGATACGGGGGAGAGCAGTACTTC; size: many; J: TRBJ2-7; V: TRBV10-3; D: .
CDR3: CASSKGSEQYF; DNA: TGCGCCAGCAGCAAGGGGTCCGAGCAGTACTTC; size: .; J: TRBJ2-7; V: TRBV5-1; D: .
CDR3: CASSLMVTSYNEQFF; DNA: TGCGCCAGCAGCTTGATGGTTACCTCCTACAATGAGCAGTTCTTC; size: many; J: TRBJ2-1; V: TRBV5-1; D: .
CDR3: CATSNKGVGGYAF; DNA: TGTGCCACCTCAAACAAGGGGGTTGGAGGCTACGCCTTC; size: few; J: TRBJ1-2; V: TRBV6-5; D: .
CDR3: CASSDSNQPQHF; DNA: TGTGCCAGCAGTGATAGCAATCAGCCCCAGCATTTT; size: many; J: TRBJ1-5; V: TRBV2; D: .
CDR3: CSARFILAGEENQPQHF; DNA: TGCAGTGCTAGGTTTATCCTAGCGGGGGAGGAGAATCAGCCCCAGCATTTT; size: .; J: TRBJ1-5; V: TRBV20-1; D: .
CDR3: CASSVEDISGNTIYF; DNA: TGTGCCAGCAGCGTAGAGGACATCTCTGGAAACACCATATATTTT; size: .; J: TRBJ1-3; V: TRBV9; D: .
CDR3: CASSIGRTGGSNQPQHF; DNA: TGTGCCAGTAGTATCGGACGGACAGGGGGAAGCAATCAGCCCCAGCATTTT; size: .; J: TRBJ1-5; V: TRBV19; D: TRBD1
CDR3: CASSAQTGKDEAFF; DNA: TGTGCCAGCAGCGCCCAAACAGGGAAGGATGAAGCTTTCTTT; size: many; J: TRBJ1-1; V: TRBV11-1; D: .
CDR3: CASSPGGLAGPVSYNEQFF; DNA: TGTGCCAGCAGCCCCGGGGGTCTAGCGGGGCCCGTCTCCTACAATGAGCAGTTCTTC; size: many; J: TRBJ2-1; V: TRBV9; D: TRBD2
CDR3: CASSVGNTEAFF; DNA: TGCGCCAGCAGCGTGGGGAACACTGAAGCTTTCTTT; size: many; J: TRBJ1-1; V: TRBV5-1; D: .
CDR3: CASSNRLGGGTDTQYF; DNA: TGTGCCAGCAGCAACCGACTAGGAGGGGGCACAGATACGCAGTATTTT; size: .; J: TRBJ2-3; V: TRBV5-8; D: .
CDR3: CASSLDRDTSTDTQYF; DNA: TGTGCCAGCAGCTTAGACAGGGATACTAGCACAGATACGCAGTATTTT; size: .; J: TRBJ2-3; V: TRBV7-9; D: .
CDR3: CASSQVGGLYF; DNA: TGCGCCAGCAGCCAAGTGGGTGGGTTGTACTTC; size: once; J: TRBJ2-5; V: TRBV7-3; D: .
CDR3: CASSYSDANQPQHF; DNA: TGTGCCAGCAGTTACTCGGATGCCAATCAGCCCCAGCATTTT; size: many; J: TRBJ1-5; V: TRBV6-5; D: .
CDR3: CASRDHPGLDTDTQYF; DNA: TGCGCCAGCAGGGATCACCCGGGACTAGACACAGATACGCAGTATTTT; size: .; J: TRBJ2-3; V: TRBV10-2; D: TRBD2
CDR3: CASSLIPGQSYSPLHF; DNA: TGCGCCAGCAGCTTGATCCCTGGACAGAGCTATTCACCCCTCCACTTT; size: many; J: TRBJ1-6; V: TRBV5-1; D: .
CDR3: CASSIWTANTEAFF; DNA: TGTGCCAGCAGCATTTGGACGGCGAACACTGAAGCTTTCTTT; size: many; J: TRBJ1-1; V: TRBV5-5; D: .
CDR3: CATSTSLPGGGTDTQYF; DNA: TGTGCCACCAGCACCTCCCTTCCCGGGGGGGGCACAGATACGCAGTATTTT; size: once; J: TRBJ2-3; V: TRBV15; D: TRBD2
CDR3: CASSLAWAKQGPYGYTF; DNA: TGTGCCAGCAGCTTAGCGTGGGCGAAACAGGGGCCCTATGGCTACACCTTC; size: .; J: TRBJ1-2; V: TRBV7-9; D: TRBD1
CDR3: CATSPTTSGGPSSYNEQFF; DNA: TGTGCCACGAGTCCAACGACTAGCGGGGGGCCTAGCTCCTACAATGAGCAGTTCTTC; size: .; J: TRBJ2-1; V: TRBV24-1; D: TRBD2
CDR3: CSVEGAGQGAEKLFF; DNA: TGCAGCGTTGAAGGAGCAGGACAGGGAGCGGAAAAACTGTTTTTT; size: once; J: TRBJ1-4; V: TRBV29-1; D: TRBD1
CDR3: CASSAQGGGSNYGYTF; DNA: TGTGCCAGCAGCGCCCAGGGGGGGGGAAGTAACTATGGCTACACCTTC; size: many; J: TRBJ1-2; V: TRBV9; D: TRBD1
CDR3: CASSRLSARREEQYF; DNA: TGTGCCAGTAGCCGCTTGAGCGCGAGGAGGGAAGAGCAGTACTTC; size: .; J: TRBJ2-7; V: TRBV19; D: .
CDR3: CASSFFFETQYF; DNA: TGTGCCAGCAGTTTCTTTTTCGAGACCCAGTACTTC; size: many; J: TRBJ2-5; V: TRBV12-3/TRBV12-4; D: .
CDR3: CSVILGYEQYF; DNA: TGCAGCGTAATACTGGGGTACGAGCAGTACTTC; size: .; J: TRBJ2-7; V: TRBV29-1; D: .
CDR3: CASSHSDRENEQYF; DNA: TGTGCCAGCAGCCACTCGGACAGGGAAAACGAGCAGTACTTC; size: many; J: TRBJ2-7; V: TRBV3-1; D: TRBD1
CDR3: CASSPWEGSMNTEAFF; DNA: TGTGCCAGCAGCCCCTGGGAGGGAAGCATGAACACTGAAGCTTTCTTT; size: many; J: TRBJ1-1; V: TRBV9; D: .
CDR3: CSASGHYGEQFF; DNA: TGCAGTGCTAGTGGGCACTATGGTGAGCAGTTCTTC; size: many; J: TRBJ2-1; V: TRBV20-1; D: .
CDR3: CASSRQGALTNEKLFF; DNA: TGCGCCAGCAGCCGACAGGGGGCTTTAACTAATGAAAAACTGTTTTTT; size: .; J: TRBJ1-4; V: TRBV5-1; D: TRBD1
CDR3: CSVEDGSLPYSYNEQFF; DNA: TGCAGCGTTGAAGACGGTAGCCTACCCTACTCCTACAATGAGCAGTTCTTC; size: .; J: TRBJ2-1; V: TRBV29-1; D: .
CDR3: CSASYRRLPGTQYF; DNA: TGCAGTGCTAGCTACCGTCGACTACCCGGTACGCAGTATTTT; size: many; J: TRBJ2-3; V: TRBV20-1; D: .
CDR3: CASSKGDSNQPQHF; DNA: TGCGCCAGCAGCAAGGGGGATAGCAATCAGCCCCAGCATTTT; size: many; J: TRBJ1-5; V: TRBV5-1; D: .
CDR3: CATSDGGGTDTQYF; DNA: TGTGCCACCAGTGATGGTGGGGGCACAGATACGCAGTATTTT; size: .; J: TRBJ2-3; V: TRBV24-1; D: .
CDR3: CAWALQGFVFSF; DNA: TGTGCCTGGGCATTGCAGGGATTTGTGTTCTCATTC; size: .; J: TRBJ1-2; V: TRBV30; D: .
CDR3: CASSPGGSNTEQFF; DNA: TGTGCCAGCAGCCCAGGGGGCTCCAACACTGAGCAGTTCTTC; size: .; J: TRBJ2-1; V: TRBV7-8; D: TRBD1
CDR3: CASSPIGRGNYGYTF; DNA: TGTGCCAGCAGCCCGATTGGGCGGGGGAACTATGGCTACACCTTC; size: .; J: TRBJ1-2; V: TRBV7-9; D: .
CDR3: CASSFGGEFDNEQFF; DNA: TGTGCCAGCAGCTTTGGAGGGGAATTCGACAATGAGCAGTTCTTC; size: many; J: TRBJ2-1; V: TRBV5-8; D: .
CDR3: CASRAGQGNTEAFF; DNA: TGTGCCAGCAGGGCGGGACAGGGGAACACTGAAGCTTTCTTT; size: .; J: TRBJ1-1; V: TRBV2; D: TRBD1
CDR3: CSVAWDRLTDTQYF; DNA: TGCAGCGTAGCGTGGGACCGTCTCACAGATACGCAGTATTTT; size: .; J: TRBJ2-3; V: TRBV29-1; D: .
CDR3: CALGDGNQPQHF; DNA: TGTGCGTTAGGGGATGGCAATCAGCCCCAGCATTTT; size: many; J: TRBJ1-5; V: TRBV2; D: .
CDR3: CASGGQNYGYTF; DNA: TGTGCCAGCGGGGGACAGAACTACGGCTACACCTTC; size: .; J: TRBJ1-2; V: TRBV2; D: TRBD1
CDR3: CATRTSGGGVTGELFF; DNA: TGTGCCACCCGGACTAGCGGGGGAGGTGTCACCGGGGAGCTGTTTTTT; size: .; J: TRBJ2-2; V: TRBV7-2; D: TRBD2
CDR3: CASRENTGELFF; DNA: TGTGCCAGCAGGGAGAACACCGGGGAGCTGTTTTTT; size: .; J: TRBJ2-2; V: TRBV7-2; D: .
CDR3: CSVQWRTSGTYEQYF; DNA: TGCAGCGTTCAATGGCGGACTAGCGGAACCTACGAGCAGTACTTC; size: many; J: TRBJ2-7; V: TRBV29-1; D: TRBD2
CDR3: CASSSDRTHDYGYTF; DNA: TGTGCCAGCAGCTCCGACAGGACGCATGACTATGGCTACACCTTC; size: many; J: TRBJ1-2; V: TRBV7-9; D: .
CDR3: CASSPLEETQYF; DNA: TGTGCCAGCAGTCCTCTCGAGGAGACCCAGTACTTC; size: many; J: TRBJ2-5; V: TRBV2; D: .
CDR3: CASSPQGGNGELFF; DNA: TGTGCCAGCAGCCCACAGGGAGGGAACGGGGAGCTGTTTTTT; size: many; J: TRBJ2-2; V: TRBV14; D: .
CDR3: CATSDQGTEETQYF; DNA: TGTGCCACCAGTGATCAGGGTACCGAAGAGACCCAGTACTTC; size: .; J: TRBJ2-5; V: TRBV24-1; D: .
CDR3: CASSAGLAGTQYF; DNA: TGTGCCAGCAGCGCGGGACTAGCGGGGACCCAGTACTTC; size: .; J: TRBJ2-5; V: TRBV7-2; D: TRBD2
CDR3: CSWIIVGTQYF; DNA: TGCAGTTGGATTATAGTCGGGACCCAGTACTTC; size: .; J: TRBJ2-5; V: TRBV29-1; D: .
CDR3: CASRGLNQPQHF; DNA: TGTGCCAGCAGGGGATTGAATCAGCCCCAGCATTTT; size: many; J: TRBJ1-5; V: TRBV19; D: .
CDR3: CATGGQGENTGELFF; DNA: TGCGCCACCGGGGGACAGGGGGAGAACACCGGGGAGCTGTTTTTT; size: many; J: TRBJ2-2; V: TRBV5-1; D: TRBD1
CDR3: CASSRAELYEQYF; DNA: TGTGCCAGCAGCAGGGCCGAGCTTTACGAGCAGTACTTC; size: few; J: TRBJ2-7; V: TRBV11-2; D: .
CDR3: CASSIDRGDRGGETQYF; DNA: TGTGCCAGTAGTATAGATCGCGGGGACAGGGGAGGGGAGACCCAGTACTTC; size: .; J: TRBJ2-5; V: TRBV19; D: TRBD1
CDR3: CASSSWGTGGRSVQYF; DNA: TGTGCCAGCAGCTCCTGGGGGACAGGGGGGCGTAGTGTGCAGTACTTC; size: .; J: TRBJ2-7; V: TRBV5-6; D: TRBD1
CDR3: CASLPQVSYEQYF; DNA: TGCGCCAGCCTTCCTCAGGTCTCCTACGAGCAGTACTTC; size: .; J: TRBJ2-7; V: TRBV10-1; D: .
CDR3: CSVVRDSYEQYF; DNA: TGCAGCGTGGTCAGGGACTCCTACGAGCAGTACTTC; size: .; J: TRBJ2-7; V: TRBV29-1; D: .